Each of the 32 T cell receptor beta chains below was sequenced from the same sample in a study of cytomegalovirus exposure and HLA in healthy donors. The assay was immunoSEQ multiplex PCR, and TCRdb's table has in-frame clones only and misses some. There are 150,000 to 200,000 clones in the sample; 88% occur only once, and almost 3% lies in the top ten. The sequenced sample was PBMCs. The receptor set was obtained from a man younger than 35 in good health and CMV-seronegative.

The CDR3 here is CAISESRTVPTDTQYF. In nucleotides, the CDR3 is TGTGCCATCAGTGAGTCTAGGACAGTACCCACAGATACGCAGTATTTT. The genes are TRBV10-3 and TRBJ2-3; a possible D gene is TRBD1 (6 bases). Trimming pared 0 bases from V and 2 bases from J, leaving 12 bases between. This CDR3 has 16 residues. Germline lookup yields CDR1 ENHRY and CDR2 SYGVKD.

This chain links TRBV4-3 with TRBJ1-2, with D unresolved. The CDR3 extends over 16 amino acids. Trimming pared 0 bases from V and 2 bases from J, leaving 13 bases between. Per germline, CDR1 LGHNA and CDR2 YSLEER. CDR3 nucleotide sequence: TGCGCCAGCAGCCAAGATAGTAACTCGAGGAACTATGGCTACACCTTC. It translates to CASSQDSNSRNYGYTF.

This sequence joins TRBV4-3 and TRBJ2-7; D possibly corresponds to TRBD2 (5 bases). Per the germline V gene, CDR1 is LGHNA and CDR2 is YSLEER. CDR3 size: 16 residues. V lost 0 bases and J 0 bases, leaving 12 bases between the germline ends. CDR3 residues: CASSQDLAGGSYEQYF. The CDR3 nucleotides read TGCGCCAGCAGCCAAGATTTGGCGGGCGGCTCCTACGAGCAGTACTTC.

The rearrangement joins TRBV6-5 to TRBJ1-1; D gene unclear. V was cut by 4 bases and J by 6 bases, with 12 bases left in between. This CDR3 region has 13 residues. The germline CDR1 and CDR2 sequences are MNHEY and SVGAGI. CDR3 protein: CASSLGGRAEAFF. CDR3 in DNA: TGTGCCAGCAGTTTGGGAGGAAGGGCTGAAGCTTTCTTT.

The sample holds a few counts of this clone. This rearrangement joins TRBV6-6 to TRBJ1-1; 8 nucleotides line up with TRBD1. CDR3 length equals 13 residues. Germline-derived CDR1 and CDR2 are MNHNY and SVGAGI (reference sequence). V shed 10 bases, J shed 5 bases, and the junction held 9 bases outside the gene matches. The CDR3 coding sequence is TGTGCCACCAACGACAGGGGTCGGACTGAAGCTTTCTTT. It encodes CATNDRGRTEAFF.

The rearrangement uses TRBV6-1 and TRBJ2-4; D remains unclear. In germline, CDR1 is MNHNS, CDR2 SASEGT. V gave up 3 bases and J gave up 2 bases, with 14 bases separating them. This CDR3 is built from 16 residues. The CDR3 region is CASSEAPLWPKNIQYF. As DNA, the CDR3 is TGTGCCAGCAGTGAGGCCCCTCTCTGGCCCAAAAACATTCAGTACTTC.

The gene calls are TRBV27 and TRBJ1-2, with D unclear. CDR1 is MNHEY, CDR2 SMNVEV, per germline (reference sequence). The CDR3 covers 13 residues. V lost 4 bases, J lost 5 bases, and 11 bases lay in between. CDR3 in amino acids: CASSSRGIYGYTF. The CDR3 DNA reads TGTGCCAGCAGTTCACGAGGGATATATGGCTACACCTTC.

The count of this clone is one. The chain links TRBV30 to TRBJ1-2; TRBD1 agrees at 9 bases. The CDR3 totals 18 residues. Germline V gene lookup returns CDR1 GTSNPN and CDR2 SVGIG (reference sequence). V lost 7 bases and J lost 6; bases outside the gene matches: 24. The chain's CDR3 is CASSTGTGTFGFVDGYTF. CDR3 DNA: TGTGCCTCAAGCACCGGGACAGGGACTTTCGGGTTCGTTGATGGCTACACCTTC. Complete variable domain (other parts from reference TRBV30 and TRBJ1-2): SQTIHQWPATLVQPVGSPLSLECTVEGTSNPNLYWYRQAAGRGLQLLFYSVGIGQISSEVPQNLSASRPQDRQFILSSKKLLLSDSGFYLCASSTGTGTFGFVDGYTFGSGTRLTVV.

This chain joins TRBV2 and TRBJ1-4, with TRBD1 identical over 7 bases. The J segment lost 5 bases and the V segment lost 6 bases, leaving 9 bases of the junction unmatched. Germline CDR1 reads SNHLY; CDR2 reads FYNNEI. The CDR3 is made up of 15 amino acids. CDR3 in amino acids: CASSLRDRENEKLFF. The CDR3 DNA follows: TGTGCCAGCAGCTTAAGGGACAGAGAAAATGAAAAACTGTTTTTT.

CDR3 DNA: TGTGCCAGCAGCCCGGGGGGCCGCTACGAGCAGTACTTC. This translates into CASSPGGRYEQYF. V is TRBV5-4 and J is TRBJ2-7, with a weak D call TRBD2 (7 bases). Germline CDR1 reads SGHNT; CDR2 reads YYREEE (reference sequence). V was shortened by 4 bases and J by 3 bases, with 11 bases between the two germline ends. This CDR3 has 13 residues. The full variable domain, its missing parts supplied by reference TRBV5-4 and TRBJ2-7, is ETGVTQSPTHLIKTRGQQVTLRCSSQSGHNTVSWYQQALGQGPQFIFQYYREEENGRGNFPPRFSGLQFPNYSSELNVNALELDDSALYLCASSPGGRYEQYFGPGTRLTVT.

V is TRBV4-1 and J is TRBJ2-2; 8 nucleotides agree with TRBD2. Germline V lookup: CDR1 MGHRA, CDR2 YSYEKL. This CDR3 is built from 15 residues. The ends lost 4 bases at V and 0 bases at J; junction bases unmatched: 1. CDR3 residues: CASSRLATNTGELFF. CDR3 sequence (DNA): TGCGCCAGCAGCCGACTAGCGACGAACACCGGGGAGCTGTTTTTT.

This sequence joins TRBV2 and TRBJ2-3; TRBD2 aligns across 10 bases. After removal of 10 bases from V and 2 bases from J, the junction contained 15 bases not matched to a gene. Germline values: CDR1 SNHLY, CDR2 FYNNEI. This CDR3 has 17 amino acids. Here the CDR3 reads CATHLGERGGFTDTQYF. The DNA for the CDR3 is TGTGCCACCCATCTCGGGGAGCGGGGGGGATTCACAGATACGCAGTATTTT.

The CDR3 sequence: CASSSVTGHEQYF. The CDR3 nucleotides read TGTGCCAGCAGTTCCGTTACAGGACACGAGCAGTACTTC. The chain links TRBV6-7 to TRBJ2-7, with D maybe TRBD1 (5 bases). TRBV6-7 falls under the ORF class, with uncertain function. The V gene lost 4 bases and the J gene lost 5 bases, with 12 bases spanning the gap. The CDR3 contains 13 residues.

The V and J genes are TRBV11-2 and TRBJ1-5, with D possibly TRBD1 on 5 matching bases. Trimming left V 1 base short and J 1 base short, with 8 bases between. The germline CDR1 and CDR2 sequences are SGHAT and FQNNGV. The CDR3 has 15 residues. The CDR3 DNA follows: TGTGCCAGCAGCTTAGGGGGCATGAGCAATCAGCCCCAGCATTTT. This sequence encodes CASSLGGMSNQPQHF.

The chain is built from TRBV9 and TRBJ2-2; D is perhaps TRBD2 (8 bases). CDR1 is SGDLS and CDR2 is YYNGEE in the germline V gene. With 1 base removed from V and 5 bases from J, the gap between germline ends came to 21 bases. This CDR3 spans 18 amino acids. The CDR3 nucleotides are TGTGCCAGCAGCGTAACATCCTCGGGAGGGGGCTGGACCGGGGAGCTGTTTTTT. As protein: CASSVTSSGGGWTGELFF.

The V call is TRBV6-6, the J call TRBJ2-2; 7 nucleotides match TRBD2. Germline CDR1 and CDR2: MNHNY and SVGAGI (reference sequence). V was pared by 7 bases and J by 1 base, with 3 bases of the junction left unmatched. The CDR3 has 14 amino acids. CDR3: CASISGGNTGELFF. CDR3 DNA sequence: TGTGCCAGCATTTCGGGGGGGAACACCGGGGAGCTGTTTTTT.

Only a few counts were recorded for this clone. Its ends do not fully match the called genes, so a read error is possible. V usage is TRBV7-7 and J usage is TRBJ2-7; TRBD2 might be the D (6 bases). Per germline, CDR1 SSHAT and CDR2 FNYEAQ (reference sequence). The CDR3 is 13 residues long. Here the CDR3 DNA reads TGTGCTAGCAGCTTAGCGGAAAGCGACGAGCAGTACTTC. This translates into CASSLAESDEQYF.

The chain has TRBV28 and TRBJ2-5, with D maybe TRBD1 (6 bases). Trimming left V 4 bases short and J 4 bases short, with 16 bases between. The V gene's germline CDR1 is MDHEN and CDR2 SYDVKM. This CDR3 is 15 amino acids long. The CDR3 protein is CASSSGGRRRETQYF. CDR3 bases: TGTGCCAGCAGTTCTGGGGGCCGAAGGAGAGAGACCCAGTACTTC.

The genes are TRBV28 and TRBJ1-6, with D possibly being TRBD1 (6 bases). The CDR3 has 14 amino acids. In germline, CDR1 is MDHEN, CDR2 SYDVKM. Trimming cost V 8 bases and J 9 bases, with 17 bases left between them. The CDR3 region is CASSIQGFGSPLHF. The CDR3 coding sequence is TGTGCCAGCTCGATCCAGGGGTTCGGTTCACCCCTCCACTTT.

The chain carries TRBV28 and TRBJ1-6; TRBD1 might be the D (6 bases). The V end was cut by 3 bases, the J end by 11 bases, with 11 bases between. Germline-derived CDR1 and CDR2 are MDHEN and SYDVKM. This CDR3 has 13 residues. CDR3 DNA sequence: TGTGCCAGCAGTTTCCAGGGGTCTCCACCCCTCCACTTT. Protein: CASSFQGSPPLHF.

This chain uses TRBV27 with TRBJ2-3, with D perhaps matching TRBD1 (6 bases). Germline V lookup: CDR1 MNHEY, CDR2 SMNVEV (reference sequence). The V end lost 1 base, the J end lost 0 bases, and 11 bases lay between the germline ends. The CDR3 loop spans 16 amino acids. CDR3 sequence (DNA): TGTGCCAGCAGTTTATTTGGGGGCCCTAGCACAGATACGCAGTATTTT. It is translated as CASSLFGGPSTDTQYF.

The V call is TRBV4-3, the J call TRBJ2-1; perhaps TRBD2 as D (6 bases). CDR3 length: 14 amino acids. V was cut by 0 bases and J by 7 bases, with 10 bases left in between. Looked up from germline, CDR1 is LGHNA and CDR2 is YSLEER. CDR3 residues: CASSQDGRGNEQFF. For the CDR3, the DNA is TGCGCCAGCAGCCAAGACGGGAGAGGTAATGAGCAGTTCTTC.

V is TRBV5-1 and J is TRBJ2-3, with 10 nucleotides matching TRBD2. The V segment lost 3 bases and the J segment 3 bases; nucleotides outside the gene matches: 4. CDR1 SGHRS and CDR2 YFSETQ come from the germline V gene. The CDR3 covers 15 residues. CDR3 residues: CASSSLAGGTDTQYF. The CDR3 nucleotides read TGCGCCAGCAGCTCATTAGCGGGGGGTACAGATACGCAGTATTTT. The full variable domain, in which reference TRBV5-1 and TRBJ2-3 provide the parts outside the CDR3, is KAGVTQTPRYLIKTRGQQVTLSCSPISGHRSVSWYQQTPGQGLQFLFEYFSETQRNKGNFPGRFSGRQFSNSRSEMNVSTLELGDSALYLCASSSLAGGTDTQYFGPGTRLTVL.

This chain links TRBV5-1 with TRBJ2-1, with 8 bases matching TRBD2. The CDR3 is 17 amino acids. V lost 4 bases, J lost 1 base, and 10 bases stayed unmatched. CDR1 is SGHRS, CDR2 YFSETQ, per germline. The CDR3 reads CASSLKVAGGSYNEQFF. CDR3 bases: TGCGCCAGCAGCCTGAAGGTTGCGGGAGGTTCCTACAATGAGCAGTTCTTC.

J is TRBJ2-5 and V is TRBV15, with 8 bases matching TRBD1. With 9 bases clipped from V and 4 bases from J, the junction kept 10 bases outside the gene matches. This CDR3 has 14 amino acids. Germline V gives CDR1 LNHNV, CDR2 YYDKDF (reference sequence). CDR3 loop: CATRDRQWGETQYF. DNA for the CDR3: TGTGCCACAAGGGACAGGCAATGGGGAGAGACCCAGTACTTC.

Of note for this clone: An end of the junction does not agree with germline; a read error may underlie this. The chain couples TRBV7-7 to TRBJ2-3; D gene ambiguous. The CDR3 extends over 15 amino acids. The germline gives CDR1 SSHAT, CDR2 FNYEAQ (reference sequence). The CDR3 bases are TGTGCTAGCAGCCGCACCGCGGCGTGGGCAGATACGCAGTATTTT. Translated: CASSRTAAWADTQYF.

The rearrangement links TRBV7-8 to TRBJ2-1, with D tentatively TRBD2 (6 bases). Per the germline V gene, CDR1 is SGHVS and CDR2 is FQNEAQ. This CDR3 is built from 15 residues. Trimming stripped 5 bases from V and 3 bases from J, with 14 bases between. The CDR3 nucleotides are TGTGCCAGCAGCCACAGAGCGGGTGGCTACAATGAGCAGTTCTTC. Translated, it gives CASSHRAGGYNEQFF.

V and J are TRBV2 and TRBJ1-5; no definite D call. The germline V gene has CDR1 SNHLY and CDR2 FYNNEI. This CDR3 has 14 residues. V was pared by 3 bases and J by 3 bases, with 9 bases between. The CDR3 region is CASSEEGSNQPQHF. The DNA for the CDR3 is TGTGCCAGCAGTGAGGAGGGATCCAATCAGCCCCAGCATTTT. Complete variable domain (other parts from reference TRBV2 and TRBJ1-5): EPEVTQTPSHQVTQMGQEVILRCVPISNHLYFYWYRQILGQKVEFLVSFYNNEISEKSEIFDDQFSVERPDGSNFTLKIRSTKLEDSAMYFCASSEEGSNQPQHFGDGTRLSIL.

The count of this clone is one. V gene TRBV4-2 combines with J gene TRBJ2-1, with a weak D call TRBD1 (8 bases). Germline assignment: CDR1 LGHNA and CDR2 YNFKEQ. V was pared by 4 bases and J by 4 bases, with 17 bases between. The CDR3 spans 16 residues. For the CDR3, the DNA is TGTGCCAGCAGCCCCCCAGCGGGACAGGATTACAATGAGCAGTTCTTC. This translates into CASSPPAGQDYNEQFF.

This chain connects TRBV7-8 to TRBJ2-5; D might be TRBD2 (6 bases). CDR1 is SGHVS and CDR2 is FQNEAQ in the germline V gene. V was shortened by 2 bases and J by 4 bases, with 20 bases between the two germline ends. The CDR3 is made up of 17 amino acids. The CDR3 sequence: CASSLPLAVSSRETQYF. The CDR3 coding sequence is TGTGCCAGCAGCTTACCTTTAGCGGTCAGTTCTCGAGAGACCCAGTACTTC.

The CDR3 protein is CASSTTGRTDTQYF. For the CDR3, the DNA is TGTGCCAGCTCAACGACAGGGCGCACAGATACGCAGTATTTT. V usage is TRBV18 and J usage is TRBJ2-3; the match to TRBD1 covers 7 bases. With V trimmed by 5 bases and J by 1 base, 3 bases remained unmatched. The CDR3 sequence is 14 residues long. The germline CDR1 and CDR2 sequences are KGHSH and LQKENI.

The chain combines TRBV18 with TRBJ2-5; D may be TRBD2 (5 bases). The germline V and J ends were trimmed by 1 base and 4 bases, with 13 bases remaining between them. The CDR3 sequence is 15 residues long. Germline lookup yields CDR1 KGHSH and CDR2 LQKENI. The CDR3 is CASSPRGLNGETQYF. For the CDR3, the DNA is TGTGCCAGCTCACCACGAGGGCTTAACGGAGAGACCCAGTACTTC.